A single sample gave rise to the 3 T cell receptor beta chains below, sequenced in a study of blood T cell repertoires in COVID-19. Sequencing used immunoSEQ multiplex PCR; TCRdb keeps in-frame clones, though not all of them. The data contain about 110,000 clones, approximately 90% of them singletons. The specimen was peripheral blood. The source of these receptors is a man aged 50-59 years with active or convalescent COVID-19.

The rearrangement uses TRBV28 and TRBJ1-5; 8 bases fit TRBD1. Germline CDR1 and CDR2: MDHEN and SYDVKM. The J segment lost 5 bases and the V segment lost 8 bases, leaving 14 bases of the junction unmatched. The CDR3 is 16 residues long. CDR3 loop: CASGSGTGGNHQPQHF. The CDR3 DNA is TGTGCCAGCGGGTCCGGAACAGGGGGAAATCATCAGCCCCAGCATTTT.

This clone has a handful of counts. The chain uses TRBV28 and TRBJ2-7; D unclear. Trimming left V 1 base short and J 3 bases short, with 13 bases between. CDR1 is MDHEN, CDR2 SYDVKM, per germline. The CDR3 spans 15 residues. CDR3 amino acids: CASSLLPPGYYEQYF. The DNA of the CDR3 is TGTGCCAGCAGTTTATTACCCCCCGGTTACTACGAGCAGTACTTC.

The DNA of the CDR3 is TGTGCCAGTAGCCGACAAGCCTACAATGAGCAGTTCTTC. Residues: CASSRQAYNEQFF. The chain links TRBV19 to TRBJ2-1, with D unresolved. The V gene lost 6 bases and the J gene lost 2 bases, with 8 bases spanning the gap. Germline V gene lookup returns CDR1 LNHDA and CDR2 SQIVND (reference sequence). The CDR3 runs to 13 residues.